What follows are 30 T cell receptor beta chains derived from one specimen sequenced in a study of radiotherapy plus CTLA-4 blockade in lung cancer. The table came from immunoSEQ multiplex PCR; TCRdb's copy has only in-frame clones and leaves some out. The sample lists about 72,000 clones, more than 75% seen once, with about 6.6% in the top ten. Material: peripheral blood, obtained from a patient treated with radiotherapy plus ipilimumab. The receptors derive from a human donor with non-small cell lung cancer who had a complete response to radiotherapy plus ipilimumab.

The chain joins TRBV5-4 to TRBJ1-1, with D unclear. This CDR3 is built from 14 residues. Germline loops: CDR1 SGHNT, CDR2 YYREEE (reference sequence). V was cut by 3 bases and J by 11 bases, with 20 bases left in between. This chain's CDR3 is CASSSTKTPRGAFF. CDR3 nucleotides: TGTGCCAGCAGCTCGACCAAAACGCCTCGAGGGGCTTTCTTT.

The chain links TRBV11-2 to TRBJ2-2; a weak D match, TRBD1 (6 bases). Germline V gives CDR1 SGHAT, CDR2 FQNNGV. This CDR3 is built from 15 residues. V lost 1 base, J lost 3 bases, and 9 bases lay in between. The CDR3 nucleotides are TGTGCCAGCAGCTTAGTAGGGGGTGACACCGGGGAGCTGTTTTTT. Its translation is CASSLVGGDTGELFF.

This clone was detected only a few times. The chain couples TRBV19 to TRBJ2-1; 10 positions match TRBD2. V lost 7 bases to trimming and J lost 8 bases; unmatched junction nucleotides: 8. This CDR3 spans 14 amino acids. The germline gives CDR1 LNHDA, CDR2 SQIVND (reference sequence). CDR3 amino acids: CASTAAGGPHEQFF. The CDR3 coding sequence is TGTGCCAGTACCGCAGCGGGAGGGCCACATGAGCAGTTCTTC.

Comment on this clone: The same CDR3 also results from other DNA sequences found in this sample. The chain recombines TRBV14 with TRBJ2-1, with 8 bases identical to TRBD2. The CDR3 runs 15 residues. V lost 1 base, J lost 9 bases, and 8 bases stayed unmatched. Germline V CDR1 and CDR2: SGHDN, FVKESK. For the CDR3, the DNA is TGTGCCAGCAGCCAAGTTACCTATCGGGAGGGTGAGCAGTTCTTC. This gives the protein CASSQVTYREGEQFF.

This sequence joins TRBV7-2 and TRBJ1-5; tentative D call: TRBD1 (5 bases). Germline-derived CDR1 and CDR2 are SGHTA and FQGNSA. Trimming left V 5 bases short and J 9 bases short, with 14 bases between. The CDR3 is 13 amino acids. CDR3 DNA sequence: TGTGCCAGCAGCCTCCCCGGTGGGGGGCCCCAGCATTTT. It specifies CASSLPGGGPQHF.

This chain joins TRBV7-9 and TRBJ2-7; 8 bases map to TRBD2. In germline, CDR1 is SEHNR, CDR2 FQNEAQ (reference sequence). Losses at the gene ends were 1 base for V and 0 bases for J; bases not matched to a gene: 11. There are 18 residues in the CDR3. The CDR3 reads CASSLGGSGTPFSYEQYV. The CDR3 nucleotides are TGTGCCAGCAGCTTAGGGGGTAGCGGGACCCCCTTCTCCTACGAGCAGTACGTC.

Only one count was recorded for this clone. The chain joins TRBV6-5 to TRBJ1-5; D not resolved. This CDR3 spans 13 amino acids. V lost 5 bases and J 2 bases, leaving 7 bases between the germline ends. Germline V lookup: CDR1 MNHEY, CDR2 SVGAGI. For the CDR3, the DNA is TGTGCCAGCAGTCAACTAGGCAATCAGCCCCAGCATTTT. Protein sequence: CASSQLGNQPQHF.

The chain links TRBV6-5 to TRBJ1-1, with D possibly TRBD1 on 5 matching bases. This CDR3 is 13 amino acids long. Germline CDR1 MNHEY, CDR2 SVGAGI. Trimming shortened V by 6 bases and J by 5 bases, and 13 bases separated the two germline ends. The CDR3: CASRRLEGTEAFF. CDR3 coding DNA: TGTGCCAGCAGGCGCTTGGAGGGGACTGAAGCTTTCTTT.

Of note for this clone: This specimen includes other DNA sequences encoding the same CDR3. V and J are TRBV10-3 and TRBJ1-5, with 10 bases fitting TRBD1. The CDR3 is made up of 14 amino acids. V trimming: 7 bases; J trimming: 1 base; junction bases outside the gene matches: 1. From germline, CDR1 is ENHRY and CDR2 SYGVKD. CDR3 in amino acids: CAIKGQGSNQPQHF. Written as DNA, the CDR3 is TGTGCCATCAAGGGACAGGGGAGCAATCAGCCCCAGCATTTT.

The chain recombines TRBV19 with TRBJ2-2, with no clear D. Trimming pared 6 bases from V and 1 base from J, leaving 6 bases between. The CDR3 extends over 13 amino acids. The germline CDR1 and CDR2 sequences are LNHDA and SQIVND (reference sequence). The DNA for the CDR3 is TGTGCCAGTAGAAAAGGGAACACCGGGGAGCTGTTTTTT. Encoded protein: CASRKGNTGELFF.

The rearrangement links TRBV19 to TRBJ1-5, with D possibly TRBD1 on 6 matching bases. The CDR3 totals 17 residues. The germline V and J ends were trimmed by 5 bases and 1 base, with 18 bases remaining between them. From germline, CDR1 is LNHDA and CDR2 SQIVND (reference sequence). The DNA for the CDR3 is TGTGCCAGTAGTGGGGGGGCACAGGGATACAGCAATCAGCCCCAGCATTTT. Residues: CASSGGAQGYSNQPQHF. Based on the CDR3 plus reference TRBV19 and TRBJ1-5, the full variable domain is DGGITQSPKYLFRKEGQNVTLSCEQNLNHDAMYWYRQDPGQGLRLIYYSQIVNDFQKGDIAEGYSVSREKKESFPLTVTSAQKNPTAFYLCASSGGAQGYSNQPQHFGDGTRLSIL.

The chain links TRBV5-1 to TRBJ2-1; D gene ambiguous. CDR3 size: 15 residues. The V end was cut by 1 base, the J end by 0 bases, with 8 bases between. Germline V lookup: CDR1 SGHRS, CDR2 YFSETQ. The CDR3, as DNA: TGCGCCAGCAGCTTGATGCCGGGCTCCTACAATGAGCAGTTCTTC. This encodes CASSLMPGSYNEQFF.

The CDR3 nucleotides are TGTGCCATCAGTGAGTCGCTACAGGCCACTACAAGCAATCAGCCCCAGCATTTT. Protein: CAISESLQATTSNQPQHF. The chain carries TRBV10-3 and TRBJ1-5; a possible D gene is TRBD1 (5 bases). The CDR3 runs 18 residues. V gave up 0 bases and J gave up 1 base, with 16 bases separating them. Germline CDR1 reads ENHRY; CDR2 reads SYGVKD.

This sequence joins TRBV15 and TRBJ1-4; maybe TRBD1 (5 bases). V was cut by 3 bases and J by 12 bases, with 14 bases left in between. This CDR3 spans 13 amino acids. Germline-derived CDR1 and CDR2 are LNHNV and YYDKDF (reference sequence). The CDR3 sequence is CATSSEGPGQLFF. CDR3 sequence (DNA): TGTGCCACCAGCAGTGAGGGGCCGGGCCAACTGTTTTTT.

The chain is built from TRBV11-2 and TRBJ2-3; D is perhaps TRBD1 (5 bases). CDR1 SGHAT and CDR2 FQNNGV come from the germline V gene. Trimming pared 4 bases from V and 3 bases from J, leaving 8 bases between. The CDR3 covers 13 residues. CDR3 in amino acids: CASSSGQTDTQYF. The CDR3 region has the DNA TGTGCCAGCAGCTCCGGACAAACAGATACGCAGTATTTT.

The rearrangement uses TRBV9 and TRBJ2-1; 7 positions agree with TRBD2. The CDR3 has 16 amino acids. V shed 4 bases and J 5 bases; nucleotides not matched to a gene: 12. Looked up from germline, CDR1 is SGDLS and CDR2 is YYNGEE. CDR3: CASSNPGERGHNEQFF. DNA for the CDR3: TGTGCCAGCAGCAACCCGGGGGAGCGGGGTCACAATGAGCAGTTCTTC.

The chain employs TRBV27 and TRBJ1-1; D is perhaps TRBD1 (6 bases). The CDR3 runs to 14 residues. In germline, CDR1 is MNHEY, CDR2 SMNVEV (reference sequence). V was cut by 7 bases and J by 1 base, with 13 bases left in between. Written as DNA, the CDR3 is TGTGCCAGCAATTGGGGGGCCTCGAACACTGAAGCTTTCTTT. It translates to CASNWGASNTEAFF.

The gene calls are TRBV4-3 and TRBJ1-4, with TRBD1 as a possible D gene (6 bases). This CDR3 is 16 amino acids long. V dropped 0 bases and J dropped 2 bases, with 10 bases sitting between them. In germline, CDR1 is LGHNA, CDR2 YSLEER. The DNA for the CDR3 is TGCGCCAGCAGCCAAGACAGGGGAGCGACTAATGAAAAACTGTTTTTT. Its protein product is CASSQDRGATNEKLFF.

The chain combines TRBV4-3 with TRBJ1-1; D is possibly TRBD1 (6 bases). Germline CDR1 and CDR2: LGHNA and YSLEER. The CDR3 consists of 15 residues. V shed 0 bases and J shed 1 base, with 9 bases lying between them. CDR3 in DNA: TGCGCCAGCAGCCAAGAGAGGGGGACGAACACTGAAGCTTTCTTT. Amino acid sequence: CASSQERGTNTEAFF.

This clone was seen a few times. The chain uses TRBV18 and TRBJ2-7, with D hard to call. CDR1 is KGHSH and CDR2 is LQKENI in the germline V gene. Trimming took off 0 bases at V and 0 bases at J, with 9 bases between the two ends. The length of the CDR3 is 15 residues. In DNA form, the CDR3 reads TGTGCCAGCTCACCACCACGGCGGAGCTCCTACGAGCAGTACTTC. It encodes CASSPPRRSSYEQYF.

With respect to this clone: Mismatch with germline at one junction end may stem from a read error. The J gene is TRBJ1-1, the V gene TRBV2; D remains ambiguous. The CDR3 sequence is 13 residues long. Germline V gene sequence: CDR1 SNHLY, CDR2 FYNNEI. The CDR3 DNA reads as TGTGCCAGCAGTGATGGGCGGGCCACTGAAGCTTCCTTT. Its protein product is CASSDGRATEASF.

The chain recombines TRBV30 with TRBJ1-2; TRBD1 might be the D (5 bases). Trimming cost V 1 base and J 2 bases, with 5 bases left between them. CDR3 length: 12 amino acids. Looked up from germline, CDR1 is GTSNPN and CDR2 is SVGIG (reference sequence). The CDR3 DNA follows: TGTGCCTGGAGTGAGGGGAACTATGGCTACACCTTC. Protein sequence: CAWSEGNYGYTF.

This sequence joins TRBV20-1 and TRBJ2-1; tentatively, D is TRBD1 or TRBD2 (5 bases each). The ends were cut back, 7 bases at V and 3 bases at J, with 7 bases in the middle. This CDR3 spans 11 amino acids. The germline V gene has CDR1 DFQATT and CDR2 SNEGSKA (reference sequence). Written as DNA, the CDR3 is TGCAGTGTGGGGGACTACAATGAGCAGTTCTTC. It specifies CSVGDYNEQFF.

The count of this clone is one. This sequence joins TRBV6-5 and TRBJ2-5; 12 bases align to TRBD2. V lost 6 bases and J lost 5; bases outside the gene matches: 7. Germline values: CDR1 MNHEY, CDR2 SVGAGI. This CDR3 has 15 amino acids. CDR3 sequence reads: CASSKLAGGRETQYF. CDR3 nucleotide sequence: TGTGCCAGCAGCAAACTAGCGGGAGGACGGGAGACCCAGTACTTC.

This clone was counted between two and nine times. The chain recombines TRBV9 with TRBJ1-4; 10 bases are a match to TRBD1. From germline, CDR1 is SGDLS and CDR2 YYNGEE. The CDR3 covers 15 residues. Trimming removed 3 bases from V and 7 bases from J; junction bases left unmatched: 6. The CDR3 DNA reads as TGTGCCAGCAGCGGTAGACAGGGGGCAGTTGAAAAACTGTTTTTT. Encoded protein: CASSGRQGAVEKLFF.

This chain joins TRBV20-1 and TRBJ2-2; D gene uncertain. V was trimmed by 6 bases and J by 11 bases, leaving 13 bases between them. The CDR3 is made up of 11 amino acids. Per germline, CDR1 DFQATT and CDR2 SNEGSKA (reference sequence). The CDR3: CSAVPTTELFF. The CDR3, as DNA: TGCAGTGCCGTCCCTACGACAGAGCTGTTTTTT.

This chain connects TRBV7-8 to TRBJ1-1; no firm D call. This CDR3 contains 14 residues. Germline V lookup: CDR1 SGHVS, CDR2 FQNEAQ. The V end lost 0 bases, the J end lost 6 bases, and 11 bases lay between the germline ends. Here the CDR3 DNA reads TGTGCCAGCAGCTTAGCGGACCGCGGGGCTGAAGCTTTCTTT. Translated: CASSLADRGAEAFF.

The CDR3 here is CASSMSPGLAGSSEQFF. CDR3 bases: TGTGCCAGTAGTATGAGTCCGGGACTAGCGGGAAGCAGTGAGCAGTTCTTC. The V and J genes are TRBV19 and TRBJ2-1, with 13 bases aligning to TRBD2. The CDR3 loop spans 17 amino acids. CDR1 LNHDA and CDR2 SQIVND come from the germline V gene (reference sequence). J lost 9 bases, V lost 3 bases, and 11 bases had no gene match.

The V call is TRBV11-2, the J call TRBJ2-2; unclear D gene. The CDR3 extends over 15 amino acids. CDR1 SGHAT and CDR2 FQNNGV come from the germline V gene. The V and J ends lost 5 bases and 1 base respectively, with 11 bases between them. The CDR3 DNA reads as TGTGCCAGCAGCCCCGCGTCAGTGAACACCGGGGAGCTGTTTTTT. This gives the protein CASSPASVNTGELFF.

This clone was observed a single time. The rearrangement joins TRBV10-2 to TRBJ2-3; D ambiguous. The ends were cut back, 1 base at V and 5 bases at J, with 13 bases in the middle. Germline V gene sequence: CDR1 WSHSY, CDR2 SAAADI. The CDR3 is made up of 15 amino acids. CDR3 sequence reads: CASSELGRGLDTQYF. CDR3 bases: TGCGCCAGCAGTGAGTTGGGCAGAGGCTTAGATACGCAGTATTTT.